This TCR beta chain was identified in a study of shared clonotypes between healthy human individuals (dated by TCRdb to about 2020). About the investigation overall: Three men and a couple of women, aged 18 to 49 years, made up the cohort. For each donor, CD4 naive and CD4 memory were each given three plates, CD8 naive was given two plates, and CD8 memory was given one plate. The study deeply sequenced blood TCR repertoires of five healthy adults to estimate repertoire size and the extent of clonotype sharing between individuals. Per donor, leukapheresis produced somewhere between about 0.94 and 9.5 billion PBMCs. To increase sequencing depth and limit assay-specific biases, different laboratories used diverse techniques to prepare libraries and sequence TCR repertoires.

Using the deep immunoSEQ assay, multiplex PCR amplified TCR CDR3 regions from genomic DNA. Extracted genomic DNA from each cell subset was spread evenly across all wells of several immunoSEQ 96-well plates, with each plate serving as a replicate. For sorted subsets, 200 ng of genomic DNA, equivalent to 25,000 to 35,000 T cell genomes, went into each replicate PCR. The purified libraries were quantified using a Qubit 3.0 fluorometer, sized with a Bioanalyzer 2100, and then quantified again using the KAPA Library Quantification kit. Each immunoSEQ 96-well plate was sequenced on its own single-read 150-cycle Illumina NextSeq 550 flow cell. Per the original workflow: The immunoSEQ output contained only junctional sequences without quality scores, so filtering could not match that applied to full-length reads. To assign V/J genes and CDR3, sequences were annotated against IMGT germline references using PyIR, a Python wrapper for IgBLAST v1.9. Reads were removed for weak V/J assignments (E-value above 1e-6), missing CDR3, stop codons, out-of-frame junctions, or ambiguous translated residues. V3J clonotypes were defined as sequences sharing the same inferred V gene, J gene, and CDR3 amino acid sequence. Percentage overlap between repertoires was computed as shared unique clonotypes divided by the size of the smaller repertoire. Three approaches were used to assess repertoire richness: RTK rarefaction, the Chao1 estimator, and Recon v2.1 estimates of unobserved clonotypes. OLGA was used to compute generation probabilities for all TCRbeta clonotypes that the gDNA method yielded from several donors. TCRdb re-hosts the immuneACCESS table, in-frame sequences only. Its copies lack some clones; in the studies checked, an unresolved V gene accounts for under half of them, and the cause for the rest is not known. Clone size and V and J calls were adopted from that table, with D and trimming inferred from the DNA. The sample yields millions of clones; approximately 93% were counted once. Clones ranked in the top ten supply about 0.37% of the sample.

What the study reported, not specific to this receptor: The genetic and exposure-history diversity represented was limited by the small number of donors. Larger estimated clonotype richness was generally found for naive subsets than for memory subsets. Higher generation probabilities were observed for clonotypes shared by all four sorted-subset donors than for non-shared clonotypes. Across a few donors, about 5% of naive CD4, roughly 3.4% of naive CD8, 2.3% of memory CD4, and about 0.4% of memory CD8 clonotypes were shared. Based on pairwise subsampling, the degree of clonotype sharing among donors was expected to be affected by sequencing depth. Even with the large sequencing depth, rarefaction of the sorted-subset datasets indicated that sequencing was incomplete. Sampling was restricted to blood, and TCR repertoires in tissues likely differ from the TCR repertoires found in blood.

Concerning this clone: Its target antigen remains unknown. No base-level quality is on record; no much larger clone is a single base apart.

From the cysteine through the phenylalanine, the CDR3 covers 17 amino acids. CDR3 DNA is the only sequence kept; it has 51 bases, read in frame from the first base. Trimming removed 1 base from V and 0 bases from J, leaving 13 bases between the germline ends. CDR1 and CDR2 were assigned from the germline V gene as SGHTA and FQGNSA. The donors were healthy, HIV-negative adults who had no recently reported acute infections or vaccinations. Every donor was a Caucasian adult residing in Nashville, Tennessee, USA. Magnetic negative selection was used to enrich CD4+ T cells, after which naive cells were positively selected on CD45RA and the negative fraction became the memory subset. Blood was collected by leukapheresis, and PBMCs were isolated by Ficoll-Histopaque density gradient centrifugation and then cryopreserved in liquid nitrogen vapor phase. Analytical flow cytometry was used to check the purity and quantity of every magnetically sorted T cell population. Each sorted fraction had its genomic DNA isolated and then quantified by UV absorbance on a Nanodrop 2000c.

The sequence was obtained from a man aged 18 to 29 in good health. Some clones in this sample may be carry-over from other donors' samples. Sequenced material: naive CD4+ T cells from PBMCs. The cell subset or site label on this specimen signifies: CD45RA+ positively selected. Recombination linked TRBV7-2 to TRBJ2-4; TRBD2 is a weak D gene call, 5 bases matching. The CDR3 sequence is CASSLVSSGLAKNIQYF. DNA sequence: TGTGCCAGCAGCTTAGTATCGAGCGGATTAGCCAAAAACATTCAGTACTTC.